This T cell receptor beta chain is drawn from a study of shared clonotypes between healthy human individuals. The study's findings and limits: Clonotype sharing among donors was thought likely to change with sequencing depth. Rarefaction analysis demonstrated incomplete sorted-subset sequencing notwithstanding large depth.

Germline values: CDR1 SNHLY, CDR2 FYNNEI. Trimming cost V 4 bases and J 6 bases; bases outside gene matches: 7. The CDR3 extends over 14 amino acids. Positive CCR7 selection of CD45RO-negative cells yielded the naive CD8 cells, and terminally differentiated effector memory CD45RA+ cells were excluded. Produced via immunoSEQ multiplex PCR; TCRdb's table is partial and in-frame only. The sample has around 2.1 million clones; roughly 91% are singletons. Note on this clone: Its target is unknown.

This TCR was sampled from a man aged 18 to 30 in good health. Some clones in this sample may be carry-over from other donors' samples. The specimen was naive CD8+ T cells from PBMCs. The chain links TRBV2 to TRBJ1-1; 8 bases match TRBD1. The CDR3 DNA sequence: TGTGCCAGCAGTGGGACAGGGATTCTGGCTGAAGCTTTCTTT. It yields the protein CASSGTGILAEAFF.